The entry below describes one T cell receptor (beta chain). Its antigen is still unknown. Because it lacks the conserved phenylalanine or tryptophan at the end, this CDR3 is likely a read error. The source of the sample is a study of blood T cells in healthy people across ages. Overall study findings and caveats: Getting older went along with TCR beta diversity per million T cells dropping roughly linearly.

Every donor contributed 7.5 to 10 milliliters of peripheral blood by blood draw. The amount of total RNA extracted per sample was at least 6 micrograms. The V and J ends lost 4 bases and 5 bases, in that order; junction bases with no gene match: 6. This CDR3 has 16 residues. The germline gives CDR1 SGHRS, CDR2 YFSETQ. Through a sample-barcoded 5' primer and a J-beta primer mix, a second PCR was run for about 6 to 11 cycles. TCRdb fed the 5' RACE reads into MiXCR, producing one record per CDR3 protein. Counted here are 780,000 or so distinct CDR3 sequences, just under 25% occurring once; the ten biggest clones make up roughly 3.5%. The same specimen was also included in a second study, on T cells of mothers and their children. From that report: The donors comprised over 5 children and their three healthy Caucasian mothers.

V gene TRBV5-1 combines with J gene TRBJ2-3; 14 positions agree with TRBD2. The sample consisted of blood. This sequence was found in a boy under 18 in good health. The DNA of the CDR3 is TGCGCCAGCAGCGTAAGACTAGCGGGGGGGCTAGATACGCAGTATCTT. This gives the protein CASSVRLAGGLDTQYL.